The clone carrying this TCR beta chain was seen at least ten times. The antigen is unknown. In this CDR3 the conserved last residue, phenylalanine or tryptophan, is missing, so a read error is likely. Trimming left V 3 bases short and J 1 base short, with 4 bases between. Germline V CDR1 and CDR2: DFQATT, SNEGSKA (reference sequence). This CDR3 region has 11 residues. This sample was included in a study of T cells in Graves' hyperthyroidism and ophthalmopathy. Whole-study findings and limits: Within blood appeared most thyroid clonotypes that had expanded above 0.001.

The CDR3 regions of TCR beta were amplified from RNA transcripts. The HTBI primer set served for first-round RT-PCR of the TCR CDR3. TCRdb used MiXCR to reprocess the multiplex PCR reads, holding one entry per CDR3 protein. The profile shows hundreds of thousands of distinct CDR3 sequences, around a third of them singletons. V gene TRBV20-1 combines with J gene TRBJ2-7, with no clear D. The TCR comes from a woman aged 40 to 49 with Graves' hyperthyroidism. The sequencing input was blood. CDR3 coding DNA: TGCAGTGCTAGCCGATCCTACGAGCAGTACCTC. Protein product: CSASRSYEQYL.